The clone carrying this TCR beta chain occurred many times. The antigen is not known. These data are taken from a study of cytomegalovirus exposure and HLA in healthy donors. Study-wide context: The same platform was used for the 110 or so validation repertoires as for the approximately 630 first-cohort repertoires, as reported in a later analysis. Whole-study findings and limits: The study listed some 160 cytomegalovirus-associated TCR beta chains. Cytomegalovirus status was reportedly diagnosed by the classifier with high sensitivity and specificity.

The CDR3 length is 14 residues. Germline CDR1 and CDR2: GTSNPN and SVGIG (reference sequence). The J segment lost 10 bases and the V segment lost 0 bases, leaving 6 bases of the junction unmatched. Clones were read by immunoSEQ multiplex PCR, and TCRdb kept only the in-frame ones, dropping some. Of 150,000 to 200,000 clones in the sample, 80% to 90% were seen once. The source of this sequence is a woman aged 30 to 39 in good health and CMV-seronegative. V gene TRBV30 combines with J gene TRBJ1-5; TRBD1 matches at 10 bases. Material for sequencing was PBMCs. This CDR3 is CAWSVLGTGVPQHF. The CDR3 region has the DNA TGTGCCTGGAGTGTACTTGGGACAGGGGTTCCCCAGCATTTT.